A single sample gave rise to the 3 T cell receptor beta chains below, sequenced in a study of early T cells in non-severe SARS-CoV-2 infection. TCRdb used MiXCR to reprocess the 5' RACE reads, holding one entry per CDR3 protein. The table lists roughly 80,000 distinct CDR3 sequences, approximately 16% of them singletons. Source material: whole blood. The receptors were gathered from an adult who was a healthcare worker with PCR-confirmed SARS-CoV-2 infection or an uninfected control (not recorded which).

The V and J genes are TRBV29-1 and TRBJ1-2, with TRBD1 matching over 10 bases. CDR3 size: 16 residues. Looked up from germline, CDR1 is SQVTM and CDR2 is ANQGSEA. V trimming: 1 base; J trimming: 4 bases; junction bases outside the gene matches: 9. The CDR3 DNA follows: TGCAGCGTTGAAGTTGGCGGGGGACAGGGGCTCTATGGCTACACCTTC. This sequence encodes CSVEVGGGQGLYGYTF.

V and J are TRBV7-2 and TRBJ2-5; 7 bases match TRBD2. V lost 1 base to trimming and J lost 6 bases; unmatched junction nucleotides: 5. Germline V gene sequence: CDR1 SGHTA, CDR2 FQGNSA. This CDR3 is 14 amino acids long. The CDR3 bases are TGTGCCAGCAGCTTAGGGGGGGGTTTGAAGACCCAGTACTTC. Translating gives CASSLGGGLKTQYF.

The chain recombines TRBV19 with TRBJ2-2; no firm D call. Trimming pared 10 bases from V and 0 bases from J, leaving 9 bases between. Germline CDR1 reads LNHDA; CDR2 reads SQIVND (reference sequence). This CDR3 is 13 amino acids long. The CDR3 loop is CATDPTNTGELFF. The CDR3 DNA reads as TGTGCCACAGACCCGACGAACACCGGGGAGCTGTTTTTT. Supplemented by reference TRBV19 and TRBJ2-2, the full variable domain reads DGGITQSPKYLFRKEGQNVTLSCEQNLNHDAMYWYRQDPGQGLRLIYYSQIVNDFQKGDIAEGYSVSREKKESFPLTVTSAQKNPTAFYLCATDPTNTGELFFGEGSRLTVL.